This is a list of T cell receptor beta chains from one sample in a study of blood T cell repertoires in COVID-19. Profiling relied on immunoSEQ multiplex PCR, and the TCRdb table lists in-frame clones only, not all of them. The table lists 60,000 to 80,000 clones, 80% to 90% of them singletons, with approximately 20% in the top ten. The sample comprised peripheral blood. All receptors derive from a woman aged 60-75 years with COVID-19, enrolled during active disease. Both conserved end residues are part of each CDR3. The order of the fields is CDR3 DNA, CDR3 protein, clone size, J gene, D gene, V gene. A D gene is named only where the DNA matches it firmly. Size is stated for part of the rows, as once, few or many counts, or as a class when the clone is expanded.

TGTGCCAGCAGTGATAGGACTAGCGGCTACAATGAGCAGTTCTTC | CASSDRTSGYNEQFF | . | TRBJ2-1 | TRBD2 | TRBV6-2/TRBV6-3
TGTGCCAGCAGTCCGCCGGTTCGCAGCCCGAGGGAGCAGTACTTC | CASSPPVRSPREQYF | . | TRBJ2-7 | . | TRBV27
TGTGCCAGCAGTTTAAGCAGGGATGGCTACACCTTC | CASSLSRDGYTF | . | TRBJ1-2 | . | TRBV28
TGTGCCACCAGTGGGCGGAAGGAAACTGAAGCTTTCTTT | CATSGRKETEAFF | . | TRBJ1-1 | . | TRBV24-1
TGTGCCAGCAGCTTTGGCAAAGGGGCCCCGGGACTAGCGGGAGGCGAGCAGTACTTC | CASSFGKGAPGLAGGEQYF | . | TRBJ2-7 | TRBD2 | TRBV7-2
TGTGCCAGCACCAGTCCTCGATATGGCTACACCTTC | CASTSPRYGYTF | . | TRBJ1-2 | . | TRBV2
TGTGCCAGCAGCTTAGGGACAGAAATCTACGAGCAGTACTTC | CASSLGTEIYEQYF | . | TRBJ2-7 | TRBD1 | TRBV5-4
TGTGCCACCGAGCTAGACGGGACAGGGAAGCTAAGCTATGGCTACACCTTC | CATELDGTGKLSYGYTF | once | TRBJ1-2 | TRBD1 | TRBV10-3
TGTGCCAGTAGCCAACAGCTATCTATAGGAAAACTGTTTTTT | CASSQQLSIGKLFF | . | TRBJ1-4 | . | TRBV19
TGTGCCAGCAGGCGGTACAGGGACAATCAGCCCCAGCATTTT | CASRRYRDNQPQHF | . | TRBJ1-5 | . | TRBV6-1
TGTGCCAGCAGCTGGACACCGGACTATGGCTACACCTTC | CASSWTPDYGYTF | few | TRBJ1-2 | . | TRBV6-6
TGTGCCACCAGCCGGGACAGGAATTACAATGAGCAGTTCTTC | CATSRDRNYNEQFF | . | TRBJ2-1 | TRBD1 | TRBV24-1
TGTGCCAGAAATCTCGCGGGAGAGCGCTACAATGAGCAGTTCTTC | CARNLAGERYNEQFF | . | TRBJ2-1 | TRBD2 | TRBV5-3
TGTGCCAGCAGCGTCCGCCAGGGGGCCTTAAATGAGCAGTTCTTC | CASSVRQGALNEQFF | . | TRBJ2-1 | TRBD1 | TRBV9
TGTGCCATCAGTGAGAACAGGGGTACGAACACTGAAGCTTTCTTT | CAISENRGTNTEAFF | . | TRBJ1-1 | TRBD1 | TRBV10-3
TGTGCCAGTAGTATTAGCTCCTCTGGGGCCAACGTCCTGACTTTC | CASSISSSGANVLTF | . | TRBJ2-6 | . | TRBV19
TGTGCCAGTAGTATTTCGACTAGCGGGAGCCCGCAGTACTTC | CASSISTSGSPQYF | . | TRBJ2-7 | TRBD2 | TRBV19
TGTGCCTGGGGGCGCACACAGGGGCCCTATGGCTACACCTTC | CAWGRTQGPYGYTF | . | TRBJ1-2 | TRBD1 | TRBV30
TGTGCCAGCAGCTTAAAGGGGGTGTCCACTGAAGCTTTCTTT | CASSLKGVSTEAFF | . | TRBJ1-1 | . | TRBV7-9
TGCACCAGCAGTACACCAAGTTTGTGGACAAAGTCGGCCAACGTCCTGACTTTC | CTSSTPSLWTKSANVLTF | . | TRBJ2-6 | . | TRBV1
TGTGCCAGCAGTTTAATCGGTATCGGGGAGCTGTTTTTT | CASSLIGIGELFF | once | TRBJ2-2 | . | TRBV12-3/TRBV12-4
TGTGCCAGCAGCCAACCCACACCTACAGGCTATGGCTACACCTTC | CASSQPTPTGYGYTF | . | TRBJ1-2 | . | TRBV3-1/TRBV3-2
TGTGCCAGCAGCCGAGGGAAAGAAGCTTTCTTT | CASSRGKEAFF | . | TRBJ1-1 | . | TRBV27
TGTGCCAGCAGCTTGACACAGGGGAGGGAGCAGTTCTTC | CASSLTQGREQFF | . | TRBJ2-1 | . | TRBV11-3
TGTGCCAGCAGGGACAGGGTAGGCGGCTACACCTTC | CASRDRVGGYTF | few | TRBJ1-2 | TRBD1 | TRBV27
TGTGCCAGCAGCGTAGGGCAGGCCGGTCAGCCCCAGCATTTT | CASSVGQAGQPQHF | . | TRBJ1-5 | . | TRBV9
TGTGCCAGCAGTTTAGGACAGATTAGATACACCGGGGAGCTGTTTTTT | CASSLGQIRYTGELFF | . | TRBJ2-2 | . | TRBV27
TGCGCCAGCAGCCCGCCGCCGGGACAGGGATCCTATAATTCACCCCTCCACTTT | CASSPPPGQGSYNSPLHF | . | TRBJ1-6 | TRBD1 | TRBV4-1
TGTGCCACCAGTGATTTGAGGGGGAGAGGAGACAATGAGCAGTTCTTC | CATSDLRGRGDNEQFF | . | TRBJ2-1 | . | TRBV24-1
TGTGCCAGCAGTTACTCCGATAGGGGGCTCTACGAGCAGTACTTC | CASSYSDRGLYEQYF | . | TRBJ2-7 | TRBD1 | TRBV6-5
TGTGCCAGCAGCTTAGCAAACAGGGGAAACACCATATATTTT | CASSLANRGNTIYF | . | TRBJ1-3 | . | TRBV7-2
TGTGCCAGCAGCTCCGGACTAGCGCACACAGATACGCAGTATTTT | CASSSGLAHTDTQYF | few | TRBJ2-3 | TRBD2 | TRBV9
TGTGCCAGTACCCTGGGCCCAACTTATAATTCACCCCTCCACTTT | CASTLGPTYNSPLHF | . | TRBJ1-6 | . | TRBV19
. | CASSSSQASTDTQYF | . | TRBJ2-3 | . | TRBV28
TGTGCCAGCAGCTTGCGAGAGAACACTGAAGCTTTCTTT | CASSLRENTEAFF | . | TRBJ1-1 | . | TRBV7-9
TGTGCCAGTACTCCACTAGCGGGAGGGCCCTTAACTAGAGATACGCAGTATTTT | CASTPLAGGPLTRDTQYF | once | TRBJ2-3 | TRBD2 | TRBV19
TGTGCCAGCAGCGAACAGGGGGCGACCCAAGAGACCCAGTACTTC | CASSEQGATQETQYF | once | TRBJ2-5 | TRBD1 | TRBV9
TGTGCCAGCAGCGTAGAAGCGGGAGGGCCGTCAGATACGCAGTATTTT | CASSVEAGGPSDTQYF | . | TRBJ2-3 | TRBD2 | TRBV9
TGTGCCAGCAACACAGGGGTCGTGACTGAAGCTTTCTTT | CASNTGVVTEAFF | . | TRBJ1-1 | TRBD1 | TRBV6-5
TGTGCCAGCAGCTTATTTTTCTCGCGGAGCTCCTACAATGAGCAGTTCTTC | CASSLFFSRSSYNEQFF | . | TRBJ2-1 | . | TRBV7-2
TGTGCCAGCAGCTTCGCTACGAACACCGGGGAGCTGTTTTTT | CASSFATNTGELFF | . | TRBJ2-2 | . | TRBV11-3
TGCGCCAGCAGTGAGCAGGCGGGCGGGAAAAACATTCAGTACTTC | CASSEQAGGKNIQYF | . | TRBJ2-4 | . | TRBV10-1
TGTGCCAGCCGGACTGCAGAGCAGTTCTTC | CASRTAEQFF | . | TRBJ2-1 | . | TRBV2
TGTGCCAGCTCACGGACAGCCGAGAACACTGAAGCTTTCTTT | CASSRTAENTEAFF | . | TRBJ1-1 | . | TRBV18
TGTGCCAGCAGCGACTGGGGGACTAGCGGCAGCCGCACCGGGGAGCTGTTTTTT | CASSDWGTSGSRTGELFF | once | TRBJ2-2 | TRBD2 | TRBV7-3
TGTGCCAGCAGCAGCACAGGGTACAGCTACACCTTC | CASSSTGYSYTF | . | TRBJ1-2 | . | TRBV5-6
TGTGCCACCAGCTTAGGGGGCAGCCATAATGAAAAACTGTTTTTT | CATSLGGSHNEKLFF | . | TRBJ1-4 | TRBD1 | TRBV24-1
TGTGCCAGCACCGCTGATCGGGTCACCGGGGAGCTGTTTTTT | CASTADRVTGELFF | once | TRBJ2-2 | . | TRBV25-1
TGTGCCAGCAGTCCCGGGACAGGGCTTGAAAAACTGTTTTTT | CASSPGTGLEKLFF | . | TRBJ1-4 | TRBD1 | TRBV6-6
TGTGCCAGCAGCACACCGGCGGGGGTAGCTTTCTTT | CASSTPAGVAFF | once | TRBJ1-1 | . | TRBV7-9
TGTGCCAGTTTAGTGCAGGGTGCTTACGAGCAGTACTTC | CASLVQGAYEQYF | . | TRBJ2-7 | . | TRBV19
TGCGCCAGCAGCCCCGGGGACAGGGAAATTGATGAGCAGTACTTC | CASSPGDREIDEQYF | . | TRBJ2-7 | TRBD1 | TRBV5-1
TGTGCCAGCAGGATCAATAGCGGGGAGAGCTCCTACGAGCAGTACTTC | CASRINSGESSYEQYF | . | TRBJ2-7 | TRBD2 | TRBV7-6